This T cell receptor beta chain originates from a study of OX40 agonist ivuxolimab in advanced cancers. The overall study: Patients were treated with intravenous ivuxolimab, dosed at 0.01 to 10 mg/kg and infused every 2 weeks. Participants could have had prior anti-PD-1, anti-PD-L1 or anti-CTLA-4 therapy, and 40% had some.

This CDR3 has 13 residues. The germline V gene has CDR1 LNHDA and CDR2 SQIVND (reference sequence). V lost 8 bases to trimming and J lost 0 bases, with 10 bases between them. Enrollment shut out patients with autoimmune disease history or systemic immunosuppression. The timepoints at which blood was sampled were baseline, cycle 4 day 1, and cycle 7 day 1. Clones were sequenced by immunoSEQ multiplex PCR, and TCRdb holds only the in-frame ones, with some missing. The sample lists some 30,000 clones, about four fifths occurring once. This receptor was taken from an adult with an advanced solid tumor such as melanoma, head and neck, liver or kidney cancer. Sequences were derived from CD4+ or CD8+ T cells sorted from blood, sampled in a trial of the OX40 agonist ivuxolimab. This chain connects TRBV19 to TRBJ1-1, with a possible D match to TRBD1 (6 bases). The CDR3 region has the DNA TGTGCCAGTTGCTACAGGGTGAACACTGAAGCTTTCTTT. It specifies CASCYRVNTEAFF.